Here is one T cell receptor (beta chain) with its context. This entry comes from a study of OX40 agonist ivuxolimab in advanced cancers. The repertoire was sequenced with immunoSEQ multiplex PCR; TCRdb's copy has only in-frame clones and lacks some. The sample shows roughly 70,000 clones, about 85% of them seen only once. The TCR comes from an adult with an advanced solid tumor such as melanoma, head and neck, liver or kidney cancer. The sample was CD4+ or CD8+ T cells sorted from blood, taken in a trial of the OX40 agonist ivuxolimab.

CDR3 sequence (DNA): TGTGCCAGCAGCGAGCGGGCCACCGGGGAGCTGTTTTTT. Translating it yields CASSERATGELFF. The genes are TRBV9 and TRBJ2-2, with D possibly matching TRBD2 (6 bases). The CDR3 covers 13 residues. The germline V and J ends were trimmed by 3 bases and 4 bases, with 7 bases remaining between them. The germline V gene encodes CDR1 SGDLS and CDR2 YYNGEE. Full variable domain (remainder filled in from reference TRBV9 and TRBJ2-2): DSGVTQTPKHLITATGQRVTLRCSPRSGDLSVYWYQQSLDQGLQFLIQYYNGEERAKGNILERFSAQQFPDLHSELNLSSLELGDSALYFCASSERATGELFFGEGSRLTVL.